The 25 T cell receptor beta chains presented below share a single source sample, sequenced in a study of early T cells in non-severe SARS-CoV-2 infection. TCRdb called the 5' RACE reads again in MiXCR, with one record for every CDR3 protein. Of tens of thousands of distinct CDR3 sequences listed, 7% to 9.5% were seen once; the top ten hold around an eighth. The sample was whole blood, taken at baseline. These receptors all stem from an adult who was a healthcare worker with PCR-confirmed SARS-CoV-2 infection or an uninfected control (not recorded which).

This clonotype was seen a handful of times. This chain uses TRBV5-4 with TRBJ2-5; 9 bases agree with TRBD1. The V and J ends lost 4 bases and 3 bases, in that order; junction bases with no gene match: 7. Germline V gene sequence: CDR1 SGHNT, CDR2 YYREEE (reference sequence). The CDR3 runs 15 residues. The CDR3 DNA follows: TGTGCCAGCAGCAAATCACAGGGGGCGGAAGAGACCCAGTACTTC. Translated: CASSKSQGAEETQYF.

Many counts were recorded for this clonotype. This rearrangement joins TRBV7-9 to TRBJ2-1; D ambiguous. The germline V gene has CDR1 SEHNR and CDR2 FQNEAQ (reference sequence). The CDR3 covers 12 residues. V lost 2 bases and J 9 bases, leaving 8 bases between the germline ends. CDR3 loop: CASSLKAGEQFF. CDR3 sequence (DNA): TGTGCCAGCAGCTTAAAGGCCGGTGAGCAGTTCTTC.

V usage is TRBV6-2 or TRBV6-3 and J usage is TRBJ2-6; no clear D gene. The CDR3 has 17 residues. The V and J ends lost 0 bases and 0 bases respectively, with 9 bases between them. CDR1 and CDR2 (germline): MNHEY, SVGEGT. The CDR3 nucleotides are TGTGCCAGCAGTTACTCGCCAGGAGACTCTGGGGCCAACGTCCTGACTTTC. It encodes CASSYSPGDSGANVLTF.

This clonotype was seen a few times. The rearrangement uses TRBV12-3 or TRBV12-4 and TRBJ1-1; D remains unclear. The CDR3 length is 11 residues. Trimming took 6 bases from V and 6 from J, leaving 8 bases between them. The CDR3 region has the DNA TGTGCCAGCAGGGGTAGATCTGAAGCTTTCTTT. Its translation is CASRGRSEAFF.

This clonotype was seen a few times. The J gene is TRBJ2-1, the V gene TRBV20-1; 12 bases line up with TRBD2. This CDR3 has 14 amino acids. V was clipped by 3 bases and J by 7 bases; unmatched bases: 4. Germline assignment: CDR1 DFQATT and CDR2 SNEGSKA (reference sequence). The CDR3 region is CSARGLAGWNEQFF. CDR3 DNA: TGCAGTGCTAGGGGACTAGCGGGTTGGAATGAGCAGTTCTTC.

This clonotype has only a few counts. The gene calls are TRBV6-6 and TRBJ1-3; TRBD1 aligns across 10 bases. The length of the CDR3 is 13 residues. Germline values: CDR1 MNHNY, CDR2 SVGAGI (reference sequence). The V gene end was trimmed by 8 bases and the J gene end by 6 bases; junction bases not matched to a gene: 4. The CDR3 here is CASQGTGVNTIYF. CDR3 DNA sequence: TGTGCCAGCCAAGGGACAGGGGTAAACACCATATATTTT.

The V call is TRBV6-6, the J call TRBJ1-2; maybe TRBD1 (5 bases). V was trimmed by 5 bases and J by 13 bases, leaving 14 bases between them. This CDR3 has 11 residues. Germline V gene sequence: CDR1 MNHNY, CDR2 SVGAGI (reference sequence). The chain's CDR3 is CASSGKQGVTF. As DNA, the CDR3 is TGTGCCAGCAGTGGGAAGCAGGGAGTCACCTTC.

This clonotype was seen a single time. The CDR3 spells CASSLRGKTQYF. The CDR3 region has the DNA TGTGCCAGCAGCTTACGGGGGAAGACCCAGTACTTC. This chain uses TRBV11-2 with TRBJ2-5, with D possibly TRBD2 on 6 matching bases. The CDR3 contains 12 residues. Germline CDR1 is SGHAT and CDR2 is FQNNGV. V lost 2 bases and J 6 bases, leaving 7 bases between the germline ends.

The chain carries TRBV20-1 and TRBJ1-1, with D possibly matching TRBD1 (5 bases). The CDR3 consists of 15 residues. Germline CDR1 DFQATT, CDR2 SNEGSKA (reference sequence). Trimming stripped 6 bases from V and 0 bases from J, with 17 bases between. For the CDR3, the DNA is TGCAGTGCAGCCTTCGGACATGGTATGAACACTGAAGCTTTCTTT. Its translation is CSAAFGHGMNTEAFF.

This clonotype was counted a few times. This sequence joins TRBV12-3 or TRBV12-4 and TRBJ2-1; perhaps TRBD1 as D (6 bases). This CDR3 spans 15 amino acids. The V end was cut by 5 bases, the J end by 6 bases, with 17 bases between. The CDR3 loop reads CASSDTGSFSNEQFF. The CDR3 DNA reads TGTGCCAGCAGTGATACAGGGTCCTTCAGCAATGAGCAGTTCTTC.

The genes are TRBV10-3 and TRBJ1-1, with a tentative D call TRBD1 (6 bases). Germline V gene data show CDR1 as ENHRY and CDR2 as SYGVKD. This CDR3 comprises 12 residues. V gave up 3 bases and J gave up 11 bases, with 13 bases separating them. CDR3: CAISDLAGDAFF. The CDR3 DNA sequence: TGTGCCATCAGTGATCTGGCAGGGGACGCTTTCTTT.

This clonotype was counted ten times or more. The V and J genes are TRBV7-9 and TRBJ2-1; unclear D gene. CDR1 and CDR2 (germline): SEHNR, FQNEAQ (reference sequence). Deletions cut 5 bases from V and 6 bases from J, with 23 bases between. The length of the CDR3 is 17 residues. The CDR3 reads CASSPLTVLLDSNEQFF. The CDR3, as DNA: TGTGCCAGCAGCCCCCTAACGGTCCTTCTAGATTCCAATGAGCAGTTCTTC.

This rearrangement joins TRBV5-1 to TRBJ2-6; possibly TRBD2 for D (6 bases). Per the germline V gene, CDR1 is SGHRS and CDR2 is YFSETQ. The CDR3 sequence is 16 residues long. Trimming left V 4 bases short and J 0 bases short, with 11 bases between. CDR3 sequence (DNA): TGCGCCAGCAGCGCGGGGCTTACCTCTGGGGCCAACGTCCTGACTTTC. Amino acids: CASSAGLTSGANVLTF.

The table lists this clonotype with many counts. The chain joins TRBV4-2 to TRBJ1-4; 7 nucleotides line up with TRBD1. Germline trimming cut 3 bases from V and 0 bases from J; bases unmatched to any gene: 7. Germline-derived CDR1 and CDR2 are LGHNA and YNFKEQ. The CDR3 runs to 17 residues. DNA of the CDR3: TGTGCCAGCAGCCAGGTGGACAGGAGGGCAACTAATGAAAAACTGTTTTTT. As protein: CASSQVDRRATNEKLFF.

CDR3 DNA: TGCAGTGCGCCGGGACTAGCGCTATACAATGAGCAGTTCTTC. Its translation: CSAPGLALYNEQFF. This chain connects TRBV20-1 to TRBJ2-1; 10 bases line up with TRBD2. Germline assignment: CDR1 DFQATT and CDR2 SNEGSKA (reference sequence). The ends lost 6 bases at V and 4 bases at J; junction bases unmatched: 6. The CDR3 is made up of 14 amino acids.

This clonotype was seen only a few times. The chain uses TRBV20-1 and TRBJ2-1, with D uncertain. This CDR3 region has 17 residues. Germline V gene data show CDR1 as DFQATT and CDR2 as SNEGSKA (reference sequence). The V end was cut by 1 base, the J end by 4 bases, with 20 bases between. DNA for the CDR3: TGCAGTGCTAGAGTTTCGACCCCCCGGTTGAAGTACAATGAGCAGTTCTTC. Residues: CSARVSTPRLKYNEQFF.

This chain connects TRBV12-3 or TRBV12-4 to TRBJ2-7; a possible D gene is TRBD1 (6 bases). CDR3 size: 13 residues. Trimming left V 1 base short and J 3 bases short, with 7 bases between. CDR3 sequence reads: CASSLGTDYEQYF. In DNA, the CDR3 is TGTGCCAGCAGTTTAGGGACAGACTACGAGCAGTACTTC.

This clonotype has only a few counts. The rearrangement joins TRBV30 to TRBJ1-5; D ambiguous. The germline V gene encodes CDR1 GTSNPN and CDR2 SVGIG (reference sequence). V was clipped by 0 bases and J by 6 bases, with 12 bases between them. The CDR3 spans 14 residues. CDR3 DNA sequence: TGTGCCTGGAGTGTACACGAGGGTGTTCAGCCCCAGCATTTT. It translates to CAWSVHEGVQPQHF.

This clonotype was picked up many times. The gene calls are TRBV10-3 and TRBJ2-7; TRBD2 might be the D (6 bases). The CDR3 extends over 14 amino acids. The V gene lost 8 bases and the J gene lost 7 bases, with 21 bases spanning the gap. Germline-derived CDR1 and CDR2 are ENHRY and SYGVKD. CDR3 protein: CAIGELAVGLEQYF. CDR3 nucleotide sequence: TGTGCCATCGGGGAATTAGCGGTGGGTTTGGAGCAGTACTTC.

This clonotype turned up a few times. This chain connects TRBV7-2 to TRBJ2-7, with 9 nucleotides matching TRBD2. This CDR3 has 15 residues. The J segment lost 0 bases and the V segment lost 4 bases, leaving 4 bases of the junction unmatched. Germline V gene data show CDR1 as SGHTA and CDR2 as FQGNSA. CDR3 protein: CASSSTSGSSYEQYF. The CDR3 DNA reads TGTGCCAGCAGCTCGACTAGCGGTAGCTCCTACGAGCAGTACTTC.

This clonotype was seen many times. V is TRBV20-1 and J is TRBJ2-1; D is ambiguous. Trimming removed 4 bases at V and 0 bases at J, with 13 bases between. The germline gives CDR1 DFQATT, CDR2 SNEGSKA (reference sequence). CDR3 size: 15 residues. The DNA for the CDR3 is TGCAGTGCTAACACCGGCAGAAGCTCCTACAATGAGCAGTTCTTC. The encoded protein is CSANTGRSSYNEQFF.

The CDR3 region is CASSQGTGRAGELFF. The CDR3 region has the DNA TGTGCCAGCAGCCAAGGGACAGGGAGAGCCGGGGAGCTGTTTTTT. The chain carries TRBV3-1 and TRBJ2-2; 8 bases line up with TRBD1. Germline-derived CDR1 and CDR2 are LGHDT and YNNKEL (reference sequence). There are 15 residues in the CDR3. V gave up 1 base and J gave up 6 bases; unmatched junction bases: 4.

This clonotype showed up many times. V is TRBV7-9 and J is TRBJ2-7, with D maybe TRBD1 (6 bases). V was pared by 1 base and J by 13 bases, with 17 bases between. CDR1 is SEHNR, CDR2 FQNEAQ, per germline (reference sequence). CDR3 length equals 13 residues. CDR3 nucleotide sequence: TGTGCCAGCAGCTTAGGTGGGCCGACGGGACACTACTTC. As protein: CASSLGGPTGHYF. The full variable domain, with the rest looked up from reference TRBV7-9 and TRBJ2-7, is DTGVSQNPRHKITKRGQNVTFRCDPISEHNRLYWYRQTLGQGPEFLTYFQNEAQLEKSRLLSDRFSAERPKGSFSTLEIQRTEQGDSAMYLCASSLGGPTGHYFGPGTRLTVT.

This clonotype was seen ten or more times. The V and J genes are TRBV2 and TRBJ2-5; no clear D gene. V lost 6 bases and J 4 bases, leaving 12 bases between the germline ends. CDR1 SNHLY and CDR2 FYNNEI come from the germline V gene. CDR3 size: 13 residues. CDR3 coding DNA: TGTGCCAGCAGCCCCTGGCAACGAGAGACCCAGTACTTC. Its translation is CASSPWQRETQYF. The whole variable domain, remainder taken from reference TRBV2 and TRBJ2-5, is EPEVTQTPSHQVTQMGQEVILRCVPISNHLYFYWYRQILGQKVEFLVSFYNNEISEKSEIFDDQFSVERPDGSNFTLKIRSTKLEDSAMYFCASSPWQRETQYFGPGTRLLVL.

A few counts support this clonotype. The genes are TRBV20-1 and TRBJ1-2; the match to TRBD1 covers 12 bases. This CDR3 comprises 15 residues. The junction had 8 bases not matched to a gene; V was cut back by 4 bases and J by 5 bases. Germline CDR1 DFQATT, CDR2 SNEGSKA (reference sequence). CDR3 nucleotides: TGCAGTGCTACAAGGGGACAGGGGGCTAGTTATGGCTACACCTTC. Translating gives CSATRGQGASYGYTF.